The 20 T cell receptor beta chains given below trace back to one sample, sequenced in a study of blood T cell repertoires in COVID-19. Measured with immunoSEQ multiplex PCR; TCRdb has only the in-frame clones, and not every one. The data contain 200,000 to 250,000 clones, roughly 90% of them singletons. Sequenced input: PBMCs or T cells enriched from blood (not recorded which). All receptors derive from a man aged 18 to 30 with acute COVID-19.

V usage is TRBV7-8 and J usage is TRBJ1-1, with D perhaps TRBD1 (5 bases). This CDR3 is 15 amino acids long. Trimming cost V 6 bases and J 1 base, with 15 bases left between them. In germline, CDR1 is SGHVS, CDR2 FQNEAQ. CDR3 amino acids: CASSPGGGRNTEAFF. The CDR3 DNA sequence: TGTGCCAGCAGTCCCGGGGGAGGGCGGAACACTGAAGCTTTCTTT.

This sequence joins TRBV10-3 and TRBJ2-3; 12 bases match TRBD2. This CDR3 has 16 residues. Germline V CDR1 and CDR2: ENHRY, SYGVKD. The junction had 7 bases not matched to a gene; V was cut back by 4 bases and J by 5 bases. This chain's CDR3 is CAISGSSGRARDTQYF. Here the CDR3 DNA reads TGTGCCATCAGTGGGTCTAGCGGGAGGGCGAGAGATACGCAGTATTTT.

The V call is TRBV7-8, the J call TRBJ2-2; D remains ambiguous. Trimming stripped 2 bases from V and 4 bases from J, with 8 bases between. This CDR3 is 14 amino acids long. Per germline, CDR1 SGHVS and CDR2 FQNEAQ. CDR3 in DNA: TGTGCCAGCAGCTTAAAGTGGAGCACCGGGGAGCTGTTTTTT. It specifies CASSLKWSTGELFF. The full variable domain, in which reference TRBV7-8 and TRBJ2-2 provide the parts outside the CDR3, is GAGVSQSPRYKVAKRGQDVALRCDPISGHVSLFWYQQALGQGPEFLTYFQNEAQLDKSGLPSDRFFAERPEGSVSTLKIQRTQQEDSAVYLCASSLKWSTGELFFGEGSRLTVL.

CDR3 sequence reads: CASSRGMETQYF. The CDR3 coding sequence is TGCGCCAGCAGCCGGGGGATGGAGACCCAGTACTTC. The chain employs TRBV5-1 and TRBJ2-5, with D maybe TRBD2 (6 bases). The V gene lost 4 bases and the J gene lost 5 bases, with 9 bases spanning the gap. CDR3 length equals 12 residues. Germline lookup yields CDR1 SGHRS and CDR2 YFSETQ.

This chain joins TRBV5-6 and TRBJ1-2; 9 nucleotides match TRBD1. V shed 4 bases and J 4 bases; nucleotides not matched to a gene: 8. This CDR3 has 15 residues. In germline, CDR1 is SGHDT, CDR2 YYEEEE. As DNA, the CDR3 is TGTGCCAGCAGCCTCGGGGACAGGGAGGCCTATGGCTACACCTTC. It encodes CASSLGDREAYGYTF.

This clone has only one observation. This rearrangement joins TRBV23-1 to TRBJ1-1; D is ambiguous. TRBV23-1 is reported as an ORF; its role is uncertain. Trimming took 3 bases from V and 5 from J, leaving 13 bases between them. This CDR3 contains 14 residues. In DNA form, the CDR3 reads TGCGCCAGCAGTCAGAACCCCCGGTGGACTGAAGCTTTCTTT. Protein sequence: CASSQNPRWTEAFF.

V gene TRBV11-2 combines with J gene TRBJ2-7; D is unclear. The CDR3 is made up of 18 amino acids. The germline V gene encodes CDR1 SGHAT and CDR2 FQNNGV. Trimming shortened V by 1 base and J by 2 bases, and 21 bases separated the two germline ends. The CDR3 coding sequence is TGTGCCAGCAGCTTAGTATCCGAGTCCACCTTAAAAACCTACGAGCAGTACTTC. Encoded protein: CASSLVSESTLKTYEQYF.

This clone appeared a single time. V gene TRBV19 combines with J gene TRBJ2-1; 7 nucleotides align to TRBD2. The CDR3 totals 15 residues. Germline V gene data show CDR1 as LNHDA and CDR2 as SQIVND (reference sequence). V lost 5 bases to trimming and J lost 3 bases; unmatched junction nucleotides: 7. The chain's CDR3 is CASSSGGSLYNEQFF. The CDR3 DNA is TGTGCCAGTAGTTCTGGCGGGAGTCTCTACAATGAGCAGTTCTTC.

V and J are TRBV28 and TRBJ1-2; D is unresolved. CDR1 is MDHEN and CDR2 is SYDVKM in the germline V gene. CDR3 length: 11 residues. Trimming removed 6 bases at V and 13 bases at J, with 15 bases between. The CDR3 loop reads CASSQSEGFTF. CDR3 in DNA: TGTGCCAGCAGCCAATCCGAGGGATTCACCTTC.

This chain connects TRBV6-5 to TRBJ2-7; D not certain. The V end was cut by 4 bases, the J end by 2 bases, with 18 bases between. This CDR3 contains 16 residues. The germline CDR1 and CDR2 sequences are MNHEY and SVGAGI. Here the CDR3 reads CASSSGQPDTAYEQYF. Written as DNA, the CDR3 is TGTGCCAGCAGTTCAGGCCAGCCAGACACAGCCTACGAGCAGTACTTC.

This chain links TRBV7-2 with TRBJ2-1; no firm D call. Trimming removed 5 bases at V and 1 base at J, with 12 bases between. Looked up from germline, CDR1 is SGHTA and CDR2 is FQGNSA. This CDR3 has 15 amino acids. This chain's CDR3 is CASSLQTNSYNEQFF. The CDR3 region has the DNA TGTGCCAGCAGCCTTCAAACTAATTCCTACAATGAGCAGTTCTTC. The variable domain in full, completed from reference TRBV7-2 and TRBJ2-1, reads GAGVSQSPSNKVTEKGKDVELRCDPISGHTALYWYRQSLGQGLEFLIYFQGNSAPDKSGLPSDRFSAERTGGSVSTLTIQRTQQEDSAVYLCASSLQTNSYNEQFFGPGTRLTVL.

V and J are TRBV4-3 and TRBJ1-3; TRBD1 is a possible D gene (5 bases). Germline CDR1 LGHNA, CDR2 YSLEER. Trimming left V 0 bases short and J 4 bases short, with 13 bases between. This CDR3 has 16 amino acids. The CDR3 nucleotides are TGCGCCAGCAGCCAAGATTTTACAGGAGTCGGAAACACCATATATTTT. This encodes CASSQDFTGVGNTIYF.

The rearrangement joins TRBV4-2 to TRBJ2-7, with TRBD1 identical over 8 bases. Trimming cost V 3 bases and J 2 bases; bases outside gene matches: 6. This CDR3 region has 15 residues. The germline CDR1 and CDR2 sequences are LGHNA and YNFKEQ. CDR3 loop: CASSHTKDRAYEQYF. DNA for the CDR3: TGTGCCAGCAGCCACACTAAGGACAGGGCCTACGAGCAGTACTTC.

CDR3: CASNLPAGELFF. The DNA of the CDR3 is TGTGCCAGCAATCTCCCGGCCGGGGAGCTGTTTTTT. The chain has TRBV28 and TRBJ2-2; no clear D. CDR3 length: 12 amino acids. The V end lost 7 bases, the J end lost 6 bases, and 9 bases lay between the germline ends. From germline, CDR1 is MDHEN and CDR2 SYDVKM.

The CDR3 protein is CASSGGRVGTGELFF. CDR3 nucleotides: TGTGCCAGCAGTGGTGGCAGGGTGGGGACCGGGGAGCTGTTTTTT. The chain uses TRBV2 and TRBJ2-2; tentatively, D is TRBD1 (5 bases). Germline assignment: CDR1 SNHLY and CDR2 FYNNEI. Between the trimmed V and J ends, which lost 4 bases and 5 bases, there was a span of 14 bases. This CDR3 is 15 amino acids long.

With regard to this clone: This sample includes further DNA sequences coding for the same CDR3. This chain joins TRBV7-3 and TRBJ1-2, with TRBD1 matching over 10 bases. Germline V gives CDR1 SGHTA, CDR2 FQGTGA. The length of the CDR3 is 14 residues. V dropped 5 bases and J dropped 3; count of bases not matched to a gene: 3. CDR3 coding DNA: TGTGCCAGCAGCCCAGGACAGGGGGACTATGGCTACACCTTC. Translating gives CASSPGQGDYGYTF. Looking up the rest from reference TRBV7-3 and TRBJ1-2 gives the full variable domain: GAGVSQTPSNKVTEKGKYVELRCDPISGHTALYWYRQSLGQGPEFLIYFQGTGAADDSGLPNDRFFAVRPEGSVSTLKIQRTERGDSAVYLCASSPGQGDYGYTFGSGTRLTVV.

The chain couples TRBV28 to TRBJ1-1; no reliable D call. From germline, CDR1 is MDHEN and CDR2 SYDVKM. The CDR3 covers 15 residues. Between the trimmed V and J ends, which lost 3 bases and 5 bases, there was a span of 16 bases. The CDR3 nucleotides read TGTGCCAGCAGTTTCCCCGCAGGAGGAAATACTGAAGCTTTCTTT. Translated, it gives CASSFPAGGNTEAFF.

J is TRBJ1-5 and V is TRBV28; D ambiguous. This CDR3 is 15 amino acids long. Germline values: CDR1 MDHEN, CDR2 SYDVKM. The germline V and J ends were trimmed by 2 bases and 5 bases, with 13 bases remaining between them. CDR3 region: CASSLGADGHQPQHF. The DNA of the CDR3 is TGTGCCAGCAGTTTAGGAGCGGACGGGCATCAGCCCCAGCATTTT.

This clone was seen just once. The V call is TRBV12-5, the J call TRBJ2-2; the D gene is possibly TRBD1 (5 bases). Germline CDR1 LGHNT, CDR2 FRNRAP. The V end lost 1 base, the J end lost 1 base, and 10 bases lay between the germline ends. The CDR3 has 16 amino acids. In DNA, the CDR3 is TGTGCTAGTGGTTTGGACTTGGGGCTGAACACCGGGGAGCTGTTTTTT. This sequence encodes CASGLDLGLNTGELFF. The full variable domain, rest sourced from reference TRBV12-5 and TRBJ2-2, is DARVTQTPRHKVTEMGQEVTMRCQPILGHNTVFWYRQTMMQGLELLAYFRNRAPLDDSGMPKDRFSAEMPDATLATLKIQPSEPRDSAVYFCASGLDLGLNTGELFFGEGSRLTVL.

The J gene is TRBJ2-1, the V gene TRBV11-2; 11 bases align to TRBD2. Germline CDR1 SGHAT, CDR2 FQNNGV. CDR3 length equals 16 residues. With V trimmed by 6 bases and J by 3 bases, 7 bases remained unmatched. This CDR3 is CASSIGGLAVYNEQFF. CDR3 sequence (DNA): TGTGCCAGCAGTATAGGGGGACTAGCGGTCTACAATGAGCAGTTCTTC.